Presented here are 20 T cell receptor beta chains from one specimen sequenced in a study of early T cells in non-severe SARS-CoV-2 infection. TCRdb used MiXCR to reprocess the 5' RACE reads, holding one entry per CDR3 protein. Here the sample spans tens of thousands of distinct CDR3 sequences, over 9% being singletons. The sample here was whole blood, taken at baseline. The receptors here all came from an adult who was a healthcare worker with PCR-confirmed SARS-CoV-2 infection or an uninfected control (not recorded which).

The table lists this clonotype with a few counts. This rearrangement joins TRBV4-1 to TRBJ1-1; 7 bases fit TRBD1. The CDR3 is 17 amino acids. The germline gives CDR1 MGHRA, CDR2 YSYEKL. J was trimmed by 1 base and V by 0 bases; bases with no gene match: 8. The CDR3 is CASSQETGVSSNTEAFF. CDR3 nucleotides: TGCGCCAGCAGCCAAGAAACAGGGGTATCCTCGAACACTGAAGCTTTCTTT.

This clonotype was seen only a few times. The chain joins TRBV12-3 or TRBV12-4 to TRBJ1-1; TRBD1 aligns across 8 bases. This CDR3 has 14 residues. V lost 6 bases and J lost 1; bases outside the gene matches: 4. The CDR3 loop reads CASRRGQGNTEAFF. The CDR3, as DNA: TGTGCCAGCAGGCGTGGACAGGGGAACACTGAAGCTTTCTTT.

This clonotype was found many times. The chain is built from TRBV12-3 or TRBV12-4 and TRBJ2-1; D not certain. CDR3 length: 13 amino acids. V lost 6 bases and J lost 12, with 18 bases in between. CDR3: CASSLNEMSRQFF. The CDR3 nucleotides are TGTGCCAGCAGCCTGAATGAGATGAGTCGGCAGTTCTTC.

This clonotype was counted only a few times. The CDR3 bases are TGTGCCAGCAGTCTGTACGGGGGGACCACTGAAGCTTTCTTT. This encodes CASSLYGGTTEAFF. The chain joins TRBV28 to TRBJ1-1; tentatively, D is TRBD1 (5 bases). Trimming removed 5 bases from V and 4 bases from J, with 14 bases in between. CDR1 is MDHEN, CDR2 SYDVKM, per germline. This CDR3 is built from 14 residues.

The rearrangement joins TRBV7-2 to TRBJ2-3; the D gene is possibly TRBD2 (5 bases). The CDR3 covers 14 residues. Germline CDR1 reads SGHTA; CDR2 reads FQGNSA. With 4 bases removed from V and 3 bases from J, the gap between germline ends came to 11 bases. The CDR3 protein is CASSWASKTDTQYF. CDR3 sequence (DNA): TGTGCCAGCAGCTGGGCTAGCAAGACAGATACGCAGTATTTT.

The CDR3, as DNA: TGTGCCAGCAGCTCCCCCCTAGGTGAGCAGTACTTC. It specifies CASSSPLGEQYF. The chain is built from TRBV7-6 and TRBJ2-7, with unresolved D. V lost 4 bases and J lost 7, with 11 bases in between. Germline V gene sequence: CDR1 SGHVS, CDR2 FNYEAQ. The CDR3 spans 12 residues. Based on the CDR3 plus reference TRBV7-6 and TRBJ2-7, the full variable domain is GAGVSQSPRYKVTKRGQDVALRCDPISGHVSLYWYRQALGQGPEFLTYFNYEAQQDKSGLPNDRFSAERPEGSISTLTIQRTEQRDSAMYRCASSSPLGEQYFGPGTRLTVT.

This clonotype was recorded many times. The rearrangement uses TRBV6-4 and TRBJ1-2; TRBD1 agrees at 10 bases. CDR1 is MRHNA, CDR2 SNTAGT, per germline. V lost 6 bases, J lost 0 bases, and 4 bases stayed unmatched. The CDR3 loop spans 15 amino acids. The CDR3 region is CASRSGQGTNYGYTF. The CDR3 nucleotides read TGTGCCAGCAGATCGGGACAGGGGACTAACTATGGCTACACCTTC.

This clonotype was seen more than once but under ten times. The chain uses TRBV6-1 and TRBJ1-5; D ambiguous. Between the trimmed V and J ends, which lost 7 bases and 3 bases, there was a span of 13 bases. Germline-derived CDR1 and CDR2 are MNHNS and SASEGT. The length of the CDR3 is 14 residues. DNA of the CDR3: TGTGCCAGCACCCCGGCCGGTAACAATCAGCCCCAGCATTTT. This gives the protein CASTPAGNNQPQHF.

Ten or more counts support this clonotype. The chain recombines TRBV6-2 or TRBV6-3 with TRBJ2-3; D gene ambiguous. This CDR3 has 11 amino acids. V was shortened by 4 bases and J by 8 bases, with 7 bases between the two germline ends. Per the germline V gene, CDR1 is MNHEY and CDR2 is SVGEGT. The CDR3: CASSSTLTQYF. As DNA, the CDR3 is TGTGCCAGCAGTTCAACCCTTACGCAGTATTTT.

The V gene is TRBV21-1, the J gene TRBJ1-2; the table gives TRBD1 as D, unverified against the DNA. TRBV21-1 is a documented pseudogene. The CDR3 runs 15 residues. The CDR3 nucleotides read TGTGCCAGCAGCATCGGGCCGGGAGAGAACTATGGCTACACCTTC. This codes for CASSIGPGENYGYTF.

The J gene is TRBJ1-2, the V gene TRBV20-1; D call uncertain. V was trimmed by 3 bases and J by 5 bases, leaving 10 bases between them. CDR1 is DFQATT and CDR2 is SNEGSKA in the germline V gene (reference sequence). CDR3 length equals 12 residues. The DNA for the CDR3 is TGCAGTGCTAGCTTCGGCACGTATGGCTACACCTTC. Its protein is CSASFGTYGYTF.

The gene calls are TRBV7-2 and TRBJ2-5; 11 bases are a match to TRBD1. Per germline, CDR1 SGHTA and CDR2 FQGNSA. The V segment lost 5 bases and the J segment 3 bases; nucleotides outside the gene matches: 8. This CDR3 region has 16 residues. CDR3 sequence: CASSRRTGGAEETQYF. The CDR3 coding sequence is TGTGCCAGCAGCCGTCGGACAGGGGGCGCGGAAGAGACCCAGTACTTC.

This clonotype occurred once. The V call is TRBV28, the J call TRBJ1-2; a possible D gene is TRBD1 (5 bases). The CDR3 has 11 residues. V gave up 4 bases and J gave up 10 bases, with 10 bases separating them. Germline assignment: CDR1 MDHEN and CDR2 SYDVKM. CDR3 in DNA: TGTGCCAGCAGTTCCTGGGACCACTACACCTTC. This translates into CASSSWDHYTF.

J is TRBJ2-1 and V is TRBV5-1; TRBD1 or TRBD2 may be the D gene (5 bases each). The V and J ends lost 7 bases and 6 bases respectively, with 14 bases between them. CDR1 is SGHRS and CDR2 is YFSETQ in the germline V gene. This CDR3 has 13 residues. CDR3 sequence (DNA): TGCGCCAGCGACACCGAGGGGTTCAATGAGCAGTTCTTC. Translation: CASDTEGFNEQFF.

The chain joins TRBV6-1 to TRBJ2-1; 7 bases agree with TRBD2. Germline trimming cut 7 bases from V and 4 bases from J; bases unmatched to any gene: 4. CDR3 length: 13 residues. Germline V gene data show CDR1 as MNHNS and CDR2 as SASEGT. The CDR3 loop reads CASTGGTYNEQFF. The CDR3 DNA reads TGTGCCAGCACCGGGGGGACTTACAATGAGCAGTTCTTC.

The sample holds many counts of this clonotype. The chain has TRBV28 and TRBJ2-1; 8 bases fit TRBD2. V trimming: 5 bases; J trimming: 5 bases; junction bases outside the gene matches: 11. CDR1 is MDHEN, CDR2 SYDVKM, per germline. The CDR3 has 16 residues. The CDR3 nucleotides are TGTGCCAGCAGTCCTAACCGGGGGGGGTTAGACAATGAGCAGTTCTTC. Translated, it gives CASSPNRGGLDNEQFF.

There are a few counts of this clonotype. The chain joins TRBV30 to TRBJ1-2, with TRBD1 matching over 8 bases. Per the germline V gene, CDR1 is GTSNPN and CDR2 is SVGIG (reference sequence). V shed 2 bases, J shed 1 base, and the junction held 3 bases outside the gene matches. The length of the CDR3 is 14 residues. This chain's CDR3 is CAWSRDRFNYGYTF. CDR3 bases: TGTGCCTGGAGTCGGGACAGGTTTAACTATGGCTACACCTTC.

This clonotype turned up a few times. This rearrangement joins TRBV20-1 to TRBJ2-7; no clear D. This CDR3 contains 14 residues. Germline CDR1 DFQATT, CDR2 SNEGSKA (reference sequence). V lost 1 base and J 1 base, leaving 11 bases between the germline ends. The CDR3, as DNA: TGCAGTGCTAGAGTCCCAAGTCCTTCCTACGAGCAGTACTTC. It translates to CSARVPSPSYEQYF.

The chain links TRBV2 to TRBJ2-7; D unclear. Germline V CDR1 and CDR2: SNHLY, FYNNEI. The ends were cut back, 6 bases at V and 6 bases at J, with 9 bases in the middle. The CDR3 length is 11 residues. CDR3 sequence reads: CASSLIGEQYF. CDR3 DNA: TGTGCCAGCAGCCTCATTGGCGAGCAGTACTTC.

In this sample, this clonotype turned up a few times. This chain uses TRBV12-3 or TRBV12-4 with TRBJ2-3; TRBD2 matches 11 bases. The CDR3 runs 14 residues. V was pared by 5 bases and J by 3 bases, with 1 base of the junction left unmatched. The CDR3 DNA is TGTGCCAGCAGTCGACTAGCGGGGACAGATACGCAGTATTTT. This codes for CASSRLAGTDTQYF.